The 10 T cell receptor beta chains in this list originate from one sample, sequenced in a study of T cells after yellow fever vaccination. MiXCR was run by TCRdb on the 5' RACE reads, yielding one entry per CDR3 protein. Seen here are some 350,000 distinct CDR3 sequences, over 4% observed once, and the top ten hold about 22%. The sequenced sample was PBMCs, obtained 5 days after the yellow fever booster vaccination. Every receptor here comes from a man between 18 and 35 years old who received the YFV17D yellow fever vaccine.

The genes are TRBV5-1 and TRBJ2-7; 9 nucleotides line up with TRBD2. The V segment lost 3 bases and the J segment 0 bases; nucleotides outside the gene matches: 1. The CDR3 sequence is 14 residues long. Looked up from germline, CDR1 is SGHRS and CDR2 is YFSETQ. The CDR3 is CASSSAGGSYEQYF. The DNA of the CDR3 is TGCGCCAGCAGCTCAGCGGGGGGCTCCTACGAGCAGTACTTC. Drawing the rest from reference TRBV5-1 and TRBJ2-7, the complete variable domain is KAGVTQTPRYLIKTRGQQVTLSCSPISGHRSVSWYQQTPGQGLQFLFEYFSETQRNKGNFPGRFSGRQFSNSRSEMNVSTLELGDSALYLCASSSAGGSYEQYFGPGTRLTVT.

In this sample, this clonotype turned up many times. One end of the junction does not line up with germline, which may come from a read error. Here the CDR3 reads CASSTPSRGLSYGYTF. The CDR3 DNA reads as TGTGCCAGCTCAACACCCTCGAGGGGGCTCAGCTATGGCTACACCTTC. The rearrangement joins TRBV18 to TRBJ1-2; TRBD1 matches 7 bases. The CDR3 runs 16 residues. CDR1 KGHSH and CDR2 LQKENI come from the germline V gene.

In this sample, this clonotype turned up many times. V usage is TRBV7-3 and J usage is TRBJ2-3, with D possibly called TRBD1 or TRBD2 (6 bases each). The CDR3 runs 15 residues. Germline V gives CDR1 SGHTA, CDR2 FQGTGA. Trimming took off 3 bases at V and 2 bases at J, with 12 bases between the two ends. CDR3 in DNA: TGTGCCAGCAGCTTGATCGGGGGCCTCACAGATACGCAGTATTTT. It codes for CASSLIGGLTDTQYF.

This clonotype showed up just a few times. The chain links TRBV6-2 or TRBV6-3 to TRBJ1-1, with D possibly being TRBD1 (6 bases). Germline V gives CDR1 MNHEY, CDR2 SVGEGT. V shed 6 bases and J shed 3 bases, with 11 bases lying between them. The CDR3 totals 13 residues. The CDR3 DNA sequence: TGTGCCAGCAGCCCCGGACAGCACACTGAAGCTTTCTTT. Its translation: CASSPGQHTEAFF.

This clonotype was counted between two and nine times. The chain is built from TRBV7-2 and TRBJ1-6; 7 nucleotides align to TRBD1. The germline V gene encodes CDR1 SGHTA and CDR2 FQGNSA. The CDR3 covers 16 residues. V gave up 2 bases and J gave up 10 bases; unmatched junction bases: 11. This chain's CDR3 is CASSLIGDQQGSPLHF. CDR3 bases: TGTGCCAGCAGCTTAATTGGGGACCAACAGGGGTCACCCCTCCACTTT.

This clonotype was detected a few times. The chain carries TRBV18 and TRBJ2-2, with 8 bases aligning to TRBD1. The germline CDR1 and CDR2 sequences are KGHSH and LQKENI. The CDR3 totals 15 residues. V trimming: 5 bases; J trimming: 4 bases; junction bases outside the gene matches: 6. The CDR3, as DNA: TGTGCCAGCTCAACGAGGACAGGGCCCACCGGGGAGCTGTTTTTT. Encoded protein: CASSTRTGPTGELFF. The full variable domain, with the rest looked up from reference TRBV18 and TRBJ2-2, is NAGVMQNPRHLVRRRGQEARLRCSPMKGHSHVYWYRQLPEEGLKFMVYLQKENIIDESGMPKERFSAEFPKEGPSILRIQQVVRGDSAAYFCASSTRTGPTGELFFGEGSRLTVL.

There are a few counts of this clonotype. CDR3 bases: TGTGCCAGCAGCTTAGATCGGTCCTCCGGGACAGGGACCTACGAGCAGTACGTC. Translation gives CASSLDRSSGTGTYEQYV. V usage is TRBV11-2 and J usage is TRBJ2-7; 9 bases are a match to TRBD1. The length of the CDR3 is 18 residues. V lost 0 bases, J lost 2 bases, and 11 bases stayed unmatched. The V gene's germline CDR1 is SGHAT and CDR2 FQNNGV.

This clonotype came up a few times. The genes are TRBV20-1 and TRBJ2-3; D is unclear. This CDR3 spans 15 amino acids. Trimming cost V 0 bases and J 1 base, with 11 bases left between them. The germline CDR1 and CDR2 sequences are DFQATT and SNEGSKA (reference sequence). The CDR3 region is CSARDRGYRTDTQYF. The CDR3 nucleotides are TGCAGTGCTAGAGATCGAGGCTACCGCACAGATACGCAGTATTTT.

In its sample, this clonotype was seen many times. The CDR3 reads CASSVGDTQYF. The CDR3 region has the DNA TGTGCCAGCAGCGTAGGAGATACGCAGTATTTT. This rearrangement joins TRBV7-2 to TRBJ2-3; D is uncertain. The CDR3 consists of 11 residues. Germline V lookup: CDR1 SGHTA, CDR2 FQGNSA. V was trimmed by 5 bases and J by 5 bases, leaving 5 bases between them.

There are a few counts of this clonotype. The rearrangement uses TRBV4-2 and TRBJ1-4; 8 nucleotides agree with TRBD1. V was pared by 4 bases and J by 6 bases, with 4 bases of the junction left unmatched. The CDR3 is 14 amino acids. Germline V gives CDR1 LGHNA, CDR2 YNFKEQ. CDR3 residues: CASSLDRGDEKLFF. The CDR3 DNA sequence: TGTGCCAGCAGCCTCGACAGGGGCGATGAAAAACTGTTTTTT.